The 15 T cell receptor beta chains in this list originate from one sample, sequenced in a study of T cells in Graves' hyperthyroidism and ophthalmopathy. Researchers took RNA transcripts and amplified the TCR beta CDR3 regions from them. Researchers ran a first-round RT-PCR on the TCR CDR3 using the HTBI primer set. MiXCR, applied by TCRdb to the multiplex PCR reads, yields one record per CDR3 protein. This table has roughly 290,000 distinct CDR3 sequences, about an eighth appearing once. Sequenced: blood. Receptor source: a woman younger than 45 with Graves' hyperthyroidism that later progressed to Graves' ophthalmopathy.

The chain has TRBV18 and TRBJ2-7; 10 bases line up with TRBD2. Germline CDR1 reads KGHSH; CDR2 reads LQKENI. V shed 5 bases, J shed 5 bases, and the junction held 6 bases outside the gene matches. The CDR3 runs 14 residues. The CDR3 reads CASSERLAGDEQYF. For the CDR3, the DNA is TGTGCCAGCTCAGAGCGGCTAGCGGGAGACGAGCAGTACTTC.

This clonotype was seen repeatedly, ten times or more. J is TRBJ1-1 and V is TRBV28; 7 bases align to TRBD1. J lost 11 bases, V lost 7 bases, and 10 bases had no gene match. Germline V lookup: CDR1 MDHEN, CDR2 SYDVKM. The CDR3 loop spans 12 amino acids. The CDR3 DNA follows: TGTGCCAGCAACGTCAGGGGGAAGGTTGCTTTCTTT. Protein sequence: CASNVRGKVAFF. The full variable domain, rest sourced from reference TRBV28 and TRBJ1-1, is DVKVTQSSRYLVKRTGEKVFLECVQDMDHENMFWYRQDPGLGLRLIYFSYDVKMKEKGDIPEGYSVSREKKERFSLILESASTNQTSMYLCASNVRGKVAFFGQGTRLTVV.

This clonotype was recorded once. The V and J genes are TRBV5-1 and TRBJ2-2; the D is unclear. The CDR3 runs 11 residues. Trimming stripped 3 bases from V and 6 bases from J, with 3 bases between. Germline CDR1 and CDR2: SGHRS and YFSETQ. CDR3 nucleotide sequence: TGCGCCAGCAGCTGGGCCGGGGAGCTGTTTTTT. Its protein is CASSWAGELFF.

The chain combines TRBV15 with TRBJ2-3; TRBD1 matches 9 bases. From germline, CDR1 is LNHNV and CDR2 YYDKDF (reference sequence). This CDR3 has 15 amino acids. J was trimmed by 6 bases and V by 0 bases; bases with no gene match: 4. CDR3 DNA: TGTGCCACCAGCAGAGAGCTGACAGGGGGTGATACGCAGTATTTT. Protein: CATSRELTGGDTQYF. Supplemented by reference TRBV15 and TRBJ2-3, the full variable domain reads DAMVIQNPRYQVTQFGKPVTLSCSQTLNHNVMYWYQQKSSQAPKLLFHYYDKDFNNEADTPDNFQSRRPNTSFCFLDIRSPGLGDTAMYLCATSRELTGGDTQYFGPGTRLTVL.

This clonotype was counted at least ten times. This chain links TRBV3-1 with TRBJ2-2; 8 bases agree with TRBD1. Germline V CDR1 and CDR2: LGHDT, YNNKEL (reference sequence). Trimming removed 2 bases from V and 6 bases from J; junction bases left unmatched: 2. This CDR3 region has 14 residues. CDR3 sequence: CASSQQGAAGELFF. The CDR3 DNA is TGTGCCAGCAGCCAACAGGGGGCCGCCGGGGAGCTGTTTTTT.

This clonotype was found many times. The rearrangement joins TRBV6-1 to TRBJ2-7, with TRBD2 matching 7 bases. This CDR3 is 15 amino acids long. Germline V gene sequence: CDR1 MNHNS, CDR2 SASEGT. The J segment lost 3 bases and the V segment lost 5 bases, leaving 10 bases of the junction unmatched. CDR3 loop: CASSSPSGGVYEQYF. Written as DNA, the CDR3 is TGTGCCAGCAGTTCACCCTCGGGGGGAGTCTACGAGCAGTACTTC.

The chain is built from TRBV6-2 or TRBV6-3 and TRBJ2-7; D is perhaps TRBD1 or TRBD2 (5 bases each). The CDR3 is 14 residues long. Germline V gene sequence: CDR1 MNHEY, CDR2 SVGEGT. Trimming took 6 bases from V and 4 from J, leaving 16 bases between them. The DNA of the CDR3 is TGTGCCAGCAGCCCCGTAAGGGGCGGGTACGAGCAGTACTTC. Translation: CASSPVRGGYEQYF.

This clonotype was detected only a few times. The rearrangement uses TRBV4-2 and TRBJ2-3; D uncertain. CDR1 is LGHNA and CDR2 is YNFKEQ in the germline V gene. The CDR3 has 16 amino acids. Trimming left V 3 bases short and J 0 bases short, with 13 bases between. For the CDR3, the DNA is TGTGCCAGCAGCCAGGCGAGATATTTTAGCACAGATACGCAGTATTTT. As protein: CASSQARYFSTDTQYF.

The CDR3 DNA is TGTGCCAGCGGGGATGGGGTCAGAGGTCAAGAGACCCAGTACTTC. Amino acids: CASGDGVRGQETQYF. The chain links TRBV6-4 to TRBJ2-5; D unclear. V was shortened by 8 bases and J by 2 bases, with 18 bases between the two germline ends. Germline CDR1 MRHNA, CDR2 SNTAGT. The CDR3 loop spans 15 amino acids.

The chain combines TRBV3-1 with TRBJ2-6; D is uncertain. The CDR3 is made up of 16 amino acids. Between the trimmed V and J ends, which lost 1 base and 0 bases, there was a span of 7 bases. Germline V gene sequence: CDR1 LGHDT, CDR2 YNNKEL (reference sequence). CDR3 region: CASSQVPASGANVLTF. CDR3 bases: TGTGCCAGCAGCCAAGTTCCGGCCTCTGGGGCCAACGTCCTGACTTTC.

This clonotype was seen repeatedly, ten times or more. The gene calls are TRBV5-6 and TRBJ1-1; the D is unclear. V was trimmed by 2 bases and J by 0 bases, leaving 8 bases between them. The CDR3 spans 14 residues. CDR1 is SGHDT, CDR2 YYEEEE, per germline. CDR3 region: CASSFGNMNTEAFF. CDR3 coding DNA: TGTGCCAGCAGCTTCGGCAACATGAACACTGAAGCTTTCTTT.

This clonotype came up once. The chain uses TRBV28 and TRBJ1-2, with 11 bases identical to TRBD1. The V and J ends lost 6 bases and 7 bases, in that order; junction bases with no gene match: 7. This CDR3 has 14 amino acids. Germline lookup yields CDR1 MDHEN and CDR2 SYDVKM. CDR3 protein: CASSPDRGLGGYTF. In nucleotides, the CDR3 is TGTGCCAGCAGCCCGGACAGGGGGCTCGGTGGCTACACCTTC.

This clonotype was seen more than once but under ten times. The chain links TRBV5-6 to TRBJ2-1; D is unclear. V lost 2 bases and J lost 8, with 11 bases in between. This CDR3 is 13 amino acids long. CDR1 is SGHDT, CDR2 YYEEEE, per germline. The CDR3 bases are TGTGCCAGCAGCTTTCGGACCACCGATGAGCAGTTCTTC. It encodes CASSFRTTDEQFF.

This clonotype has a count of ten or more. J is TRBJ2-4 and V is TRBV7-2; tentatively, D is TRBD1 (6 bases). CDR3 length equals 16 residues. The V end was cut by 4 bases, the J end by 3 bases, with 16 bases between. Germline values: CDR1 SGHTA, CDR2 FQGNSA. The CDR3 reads CASSSGASRIKNIQYF. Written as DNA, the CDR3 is TGTGCCAGCAGCTCAGGGGCCTCCAGAATCAAAAACATTCAGTACTTC.

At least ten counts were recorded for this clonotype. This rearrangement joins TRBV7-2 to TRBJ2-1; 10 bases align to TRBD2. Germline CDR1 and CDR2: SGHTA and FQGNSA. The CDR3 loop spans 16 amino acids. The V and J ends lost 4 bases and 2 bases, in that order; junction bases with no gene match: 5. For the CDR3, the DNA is TGTGCCAGCAGCTCGAAGACTAGCGGGCCCTACAATGAGCAGTTCTTC. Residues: CASSSKTSGPYNEQFF. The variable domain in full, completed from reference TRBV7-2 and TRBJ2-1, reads GAGVSQSPSNKVTEKGKDVELRCDPISGHTALYWYRQSLGQGLEFLIYFQGNSAPDKSGLPSDRFSAERTGGSVSTLTIQRTQQEDSAVYLCASSSKTSGPYNEQFFGPGTRLTVL.